This entry lists 7 T cell receptor beta chains sequenced from one sample in a study of radiotherapy plus CTLA-4 blockade in lung cancer. TCRdb's table, derived via immunoSEQ multiplex PCR, lists solely in-frame clones and lacks some. The table includes some 70,000 clones, over 75% detected once. The sequencing used peripheral blood, collected from a patient treated with radiotherapy plus ipilimumab. These receptors were collected from a human donor with non-small cell lung cancer who had a partial response to radiotherapy plus ipilimumab.

This clone was found a few times. The chain links TRBV27 to TRBJ2-7, with 8 bases matching TRBD2. The V segment lost 4 bases and the J segment 4 bases; nucleotides outside the gene matches: 6. This CDR3 contains 14 residues. Per germline, CDR1 MNHEY and CDR2 SMNVEV (reference sequence). For the CDR3, the DNA is TGTGCCAGCAGTTATAAAGCGGGAGCATACGAGCAGTACTTC. Translated: CASSYKAGAYEQYF.

The V call is TRBV11-3, the J call TRBJ2-2; 9 bases are shared with TRBD1. With V trimmed by 4 bases and J by 6 bases, 0 bases remained unmatched. This CDR3 is built from 13 residues. The germline gives CDR1 SGHNT, CDR2 YENEEA. The CDR3: CASSWDRAGELFF. The CDR3 region has the DNA TGTGCCAGCAGCTGGGACAGGGCCGGGGAGCTGTTTTTT.

The gene calls are TRBV7-9 and TRBJ1-3; D unresolved. There are 16 residues in the CDR3. Germline V gene data show CDR1 as SEHNR and CDR2 as FQNEAQ (reference sequence). V was trimmed by 4 bases and J by 0 bases, leaving 13 bases between them. CDR3 coding DNA: TGTGCCAGCAGCTCCCTTACTACCTTCTCTGGAAACACCATATATTTT. Protein sequence: CASSSLTTFSGNTIYF.

V gene TRBV19 combines with J gene TRBJ2-3; D unclear. V shed 5 bases and J shed 2 bases, with 14 bases lying between them. This CDR3 has 15 amino acids. Germline CDR1 LNHDA, CDR2 SQIVND (reference sequence). The CDR3 DNA follows: TGTGCCAGTAGTGGCAGGATTCTTATCACAGATACGCAGTATTTT. This encodes CASSGRILITDTQYF.

This chain joins TRBV27 and TRBJ2-2, with 9 bases that match TRBD1. The CDR3 is made up of 16 amino acids. V trimming: 3 bases; J trimming: 3 bases; junction bases outside the gene matches: 5. Germline CDR1 MNHEY, CDR2 SMNVEV (reference sequence). The CDR3 spells CASSFPGTGYTGELFF. CDR3 nucleotide sequence: TGTGCCAGCAGTTTTCCCGGGACAGGGTACACCGGGGAGCTGTTTTTT.

The chain recombines TRBV10-2 with TRBJ2-7; D is possibly TRBD2 (6 bases). Between the trimmed V and J ends, which lost 4 bases and 2 bases, there was a span of 12 bases. The germline gives CDR1 WSHSY, CDR2 SAAADI. This CDR3 region has 14 residues. The CDR3 DNA reads TGCGCCAGCAGTGTTGGAGGGTTCACCTACGAGCAGTACTTC. This gives the protein CASSVGGFTYEQYF.

The rearrangement uses TRBV5-1 and TRBJ2-5; 8 bases are a match to TRBD1. The CDR3 consists of 14 residues. V shed 4 bases, J shed 4 bases, and the junction held 6 bases outside the gene matches. The V gene's germline CDR1 is SGHRS and CDR2 YFSETQ. The CDR3 region is CASSPTGAGETQYF. CDR3 in DNA: TGCGCCAGCAGCCCGACAGGGGCGGGAGAGACCCAGTACTTC.